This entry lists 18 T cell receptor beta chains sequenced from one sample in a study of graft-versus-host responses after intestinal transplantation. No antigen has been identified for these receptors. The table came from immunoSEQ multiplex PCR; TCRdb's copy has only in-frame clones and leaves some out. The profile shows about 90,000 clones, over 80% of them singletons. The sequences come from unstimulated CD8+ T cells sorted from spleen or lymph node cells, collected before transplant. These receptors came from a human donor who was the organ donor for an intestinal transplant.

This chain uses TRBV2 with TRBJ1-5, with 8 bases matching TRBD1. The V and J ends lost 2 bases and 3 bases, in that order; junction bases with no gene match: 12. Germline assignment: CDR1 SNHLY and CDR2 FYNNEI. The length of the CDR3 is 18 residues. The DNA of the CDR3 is TGTGCCAGCAGTGAACTGGAGGCAGGGGGCAGGAACAATCAGCCCCAGCATTTT. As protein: CASSELEAGGRNNQPQHF. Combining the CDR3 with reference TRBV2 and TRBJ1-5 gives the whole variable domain EPEVTQTPSHQVTQMGQEVILRCVPISNHLYFYWYRQILGQKVEFLVSFYNNEISEKSEIFDDQFSVERPDGSNFTLKIRSTKLEDSAMYFCASSELEAGGRNNQPQHFGDGTRLSIL.

The CDR3, as DNA: TGTGCCAGTAGTGCCGGGACAGGGTCCTACGAGCAGTACTTC. Amino acids: CASSAGTGSYEQYF. The chain links TRBV19 to TRBJ2-7; TRBD1 matches at 9 bases. The trim removed 5 bases at V and 1 base at J, leaving 3 bases unmatched. The CDR3 loop spans 14 amino acids. The germline gives CDR1 LNHDA, CDR2 SQIVND (reference sequence).

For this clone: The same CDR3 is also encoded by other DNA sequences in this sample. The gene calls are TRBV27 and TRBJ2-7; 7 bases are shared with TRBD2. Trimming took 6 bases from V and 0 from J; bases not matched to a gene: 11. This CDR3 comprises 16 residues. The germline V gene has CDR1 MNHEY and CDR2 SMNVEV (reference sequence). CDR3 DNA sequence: TGTGCCAGCAGCCCATCTAGCGGATTACACTCCTACGAGCAGTACTTC. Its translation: CASSPSSGLHSYEQYF.

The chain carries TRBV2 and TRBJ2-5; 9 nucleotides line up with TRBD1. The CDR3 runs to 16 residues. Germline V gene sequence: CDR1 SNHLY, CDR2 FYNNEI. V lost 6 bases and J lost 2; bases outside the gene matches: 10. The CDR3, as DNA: TGTGCCAGCAGAGGGGGACAGGGACCGTGGCAAGAGACCCAGTACTTC. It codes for CASRGGQGPWQETQYF.

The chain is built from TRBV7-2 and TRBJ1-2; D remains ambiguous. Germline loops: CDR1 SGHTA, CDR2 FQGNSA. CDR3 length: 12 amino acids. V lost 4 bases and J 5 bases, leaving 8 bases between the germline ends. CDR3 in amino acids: CASSSGRYGYTF. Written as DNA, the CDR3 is TGTGCCAGCAGCTCGGGGAGGTATGGCTACACCTTC.

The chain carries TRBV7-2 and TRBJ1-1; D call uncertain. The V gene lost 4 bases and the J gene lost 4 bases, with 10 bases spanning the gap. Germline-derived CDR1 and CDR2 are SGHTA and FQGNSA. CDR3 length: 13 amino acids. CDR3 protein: CASSSPFSTEAFF. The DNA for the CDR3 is TGTGCCAGCAGCTCCCCCTTTAGCACTGAAGCTTTCTTT.

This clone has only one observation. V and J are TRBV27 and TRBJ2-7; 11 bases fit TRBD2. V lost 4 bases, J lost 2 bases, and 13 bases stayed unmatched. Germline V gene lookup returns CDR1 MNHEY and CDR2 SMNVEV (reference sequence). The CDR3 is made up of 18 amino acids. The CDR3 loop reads CASSSAASGGIPAYEQYF. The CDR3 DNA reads TGTGCCAGCAGTTCGGCGGCTAGCGGGGGGATTCCAGCCTACGAGCAGTACTTC.

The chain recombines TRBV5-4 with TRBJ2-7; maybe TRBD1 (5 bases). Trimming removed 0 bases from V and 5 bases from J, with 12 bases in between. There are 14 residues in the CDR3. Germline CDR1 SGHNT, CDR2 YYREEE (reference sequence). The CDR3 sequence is CASSLGRVLDEQYF. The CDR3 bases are TGTGCCAGCAGCTTGGGCAGGGTTTTAGACGAGCAGTACTTC.

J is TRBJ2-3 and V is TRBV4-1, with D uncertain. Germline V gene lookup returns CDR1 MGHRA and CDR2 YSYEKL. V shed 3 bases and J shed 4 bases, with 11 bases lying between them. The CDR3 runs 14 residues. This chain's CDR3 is CASSQASVPDTQYF. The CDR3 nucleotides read TGCGCCAGCAGCCAGGCTTCAGTCCCAGATACGCAGTATTTT.

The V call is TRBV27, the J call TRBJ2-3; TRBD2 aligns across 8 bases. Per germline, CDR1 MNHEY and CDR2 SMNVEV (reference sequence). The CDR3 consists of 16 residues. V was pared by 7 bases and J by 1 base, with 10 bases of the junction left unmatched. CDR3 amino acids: CASKRRGVEGTDTQYF. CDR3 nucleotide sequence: TGTGCCAGCAAAAGGCGGGGGGTAGAGGGCACAGATACGCAGTATTTT.

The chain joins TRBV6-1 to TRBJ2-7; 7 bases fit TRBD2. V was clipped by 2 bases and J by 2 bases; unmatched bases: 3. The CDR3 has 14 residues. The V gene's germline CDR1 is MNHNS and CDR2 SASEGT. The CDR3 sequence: CASSELAGTYEQYF. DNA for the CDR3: TGTGCCAGCAGTGAATTAGCGGGTACCTACGAGCAGTACTTC.

The CDR3 reads CASSRGVSSYNEQFF. As DNA, the CDR3 is TGTGCCAGCAGTCGAGGAGTTAGCTCCTACAATGAGCAGTTCTTC. The V and J genes are TRBV16 and TRBJ2-1; no definite D call. This CDR3 comprises 15 residues. Germline CDR1 is KGHSY and CDR2 is FQNENV. The V end lost 6 bases, the J end lost 0 bases, and 12 bases lay between the germline ends.

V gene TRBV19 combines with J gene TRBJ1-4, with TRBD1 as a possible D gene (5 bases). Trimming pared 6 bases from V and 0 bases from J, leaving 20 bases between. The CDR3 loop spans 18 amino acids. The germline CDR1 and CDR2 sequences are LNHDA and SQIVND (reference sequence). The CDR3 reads CASRRDREGTTTNEKLFF. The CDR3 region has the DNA TGTGCCAGTAGGAGGGACCGGGAAGGGACTACAACTAATGAAAAACTGTTTTTT.

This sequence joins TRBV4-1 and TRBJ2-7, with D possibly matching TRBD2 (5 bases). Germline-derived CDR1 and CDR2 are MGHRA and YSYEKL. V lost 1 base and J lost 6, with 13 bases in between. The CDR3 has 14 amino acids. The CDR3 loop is CASSQVGLALEQYF. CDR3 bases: TGCGCCAGCAGCCAAGTAGGGCTAGCACTCGAGCAGTACTTC.

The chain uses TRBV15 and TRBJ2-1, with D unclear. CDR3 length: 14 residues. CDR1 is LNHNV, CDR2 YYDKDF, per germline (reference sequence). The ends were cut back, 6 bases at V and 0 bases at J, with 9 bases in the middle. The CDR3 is CATRVLSSYNEQFF. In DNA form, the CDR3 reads TGTGCCACCAGGGTCCTAAGCTCCTACAATGAGCAGTTCTTC. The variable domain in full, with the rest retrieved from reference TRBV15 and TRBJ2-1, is DAMVIQNPRYQVTQFGKPVTLSCSQTLNHNVMYWYQQKSSQAPKLLFHYYDKDFNNEADTPDNFQSRRPNTSFCFLDIRSPGLGDTAMYLCATRVLSSYNEQFFGPGTRLTVL.

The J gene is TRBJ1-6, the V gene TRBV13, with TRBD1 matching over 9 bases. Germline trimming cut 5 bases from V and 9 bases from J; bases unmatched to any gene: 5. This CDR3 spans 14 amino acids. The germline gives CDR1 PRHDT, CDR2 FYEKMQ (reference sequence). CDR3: CASSAGQGVSPLHF. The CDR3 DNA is TGTGCCAGCAGCGCGGGACAGGGTGTTTCACCCCTCCACTTT.

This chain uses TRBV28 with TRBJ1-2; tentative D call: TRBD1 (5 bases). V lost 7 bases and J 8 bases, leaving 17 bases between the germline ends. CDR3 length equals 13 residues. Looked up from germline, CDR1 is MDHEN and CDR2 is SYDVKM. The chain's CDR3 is CASTFGGFGGYTF. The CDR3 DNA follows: TGTGCCAGCACCTTCGGGGGGTTCGGGGGCTACACCTTC.

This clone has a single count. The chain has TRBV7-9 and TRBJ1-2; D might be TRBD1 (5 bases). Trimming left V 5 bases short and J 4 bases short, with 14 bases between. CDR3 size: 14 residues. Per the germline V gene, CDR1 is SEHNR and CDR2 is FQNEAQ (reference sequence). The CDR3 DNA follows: TGTGCCAGCAGCAGTTTCGGGGGTTTCTATGGCTACACCTTC. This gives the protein CASSSFGGFYGYTF.